Listed below are T cell receptor beta chains from one sample, sequenced in a study of blood T cell repertoires in COVID-19. The repertoire was sequenced with immunoSEQ multiplex PCR; TCRdb's copy has only in-frame clones and lacks some. The sample contains over 70,000 clones, over 60% of which appear only once. Sequenced input: peripheral blood. The receptor set was obtained from a man between 65 and 85 years old with acute or convalescent COVID-19. Each CDR3 is given with its conserved first and last residue.

j_call	v_call	cdr3_length	cdr3_aa
TRBJ1-3	TRBV29-1	12	CSVGGGGNTIYF
TRBJ2-1	TRBV19	13	CASRGTGYNEQFF
TRBJ2-1	TRBV20-1	15	CSASPIAGEYNEQFF
TRBJ2-1	TRBV6-5	13	CASNRQIDNEQFF
TRBJ1-2	TRBV6-4	16	CASSDSSGGGGYGYTF
TRBJ1-1	TRBV27	13	CASSLDKNTEAFF
TRBJ1-2	TRBV5-1	14	CASSLTGGAHGYTF
TRBJ1-5	TRBV5-1	15	CASSPGGAEDQPQHF
TRBJ1-5	TRBV28	17	CASSFVSGRNGNQPQHF
TRBJ1-1	TRBV28	15	CASRSGGARITEAFF
TRBJ1-1	TRBV7-8	15	CASSPRTGGNTEAFF
TRBJ1-1	TRBV6-5	16	CASSYSSRGHGTEAFF
TRBJ1-5	TRBV15	13	CATSVGRGQPQHF
TRBJ2-1	TRBV11-2	14	CASSRTGNRNEQFF
TRBJ1-2	TRBV19	14	CASSIGNTNYGYTF
TRBJ1-2	TRBV27	14	CASSSKGRDRGYTF
TRBJ1-2	TRBV19	17	CASSIEISVGQGYGYTF
TRBJ2-2	TRBV5-1	15	CASSLGHANTGELFF
TRBJ2-7	TRBV5-1	12	CASSLAGSQQYF
TRBJ1-1	TRBV19	12	CASSADRGSPFF
TRBJ1-2	TRBV7-3	18	CASSPYHSPGVSSYGYTF
TRBJ2-3	TRBV29-1	15	CSVESGTQSTDTQYF
TRBJ1-1	TRBV28	16	CASKTPGQGARTEAFF
TRBJ2-2	TRBV5-1	14	CASSSRGGTGELFF
TRBJ1-5	TRBV18	14	CASSPAGNNQPQHF
TRBJ1-1	TRBV10-3	14	CAISDYRGHTEAFF
TRBJ2-6	TRBV3-1/TRBV3-2	17	CASSQSSGSSGANVLTF
TRBJ2-1	TRBV7-3	13	CASSAPDRGKQFF
TRBJ1-2	TRBV6-5	14	CASSYSYTNYGYTF
TRBJ1-1	TRBV19	14	CASSIQGANTEAFF
TRBJ2-3	TRBV10-1	16	CASSEGGLAAYDTQYF
TRBJ1-2	TRBV29-1	11	CSVVAGDGYTF
TRBJ1-1	TRBV5-1	14	CASRYAGRNTEAFF
TRBJ2-2	TRBV5-8	17	CASSPTTRGYGTGELFF
TRBJ2-7	TRBV5-1	15	CASSLGTSGNYEQYF
TRBJ2-3	TRBV9	16	CASSVAGGSGTDTQYF
TRBJ1-1	TRBV13	15	CASSLMTGFNTEAFF
TRBJ2-2	TRBV2	14	CASSDAGSAGELFF
TRBJ1-6	TRBV5-1	15	CASSLEDRVISPLHF
TRBJ1-1	TRBV30	15	CAWRSTGGSYTEAFF
TRBJ2-3	TRBV4-1	17	CASSQESRGSMTDTQYF
TRBJ1-6	TRBV7-2	12	CASSLSNSPLHF
TRBJ1-4	TRBV9	14	CASSATGSSEKLFF
TRBJ1-1	TRBV5-1	14	CASSPDRANTEAFF
TRBJ1-2	TRBV10-1	13	CASSPDRDYGYTF
TRBJ1-5	TRBV15	15	CATSKGTAKYQPQHF
TRBJ2-3	TRBV5-6	16	CASSFLSGMSTDTQYF
TRBJ2-3	TRBV6-4	16	CASSDSRASRLDTQYF
TRBJ1-1	TRBV29-1	10	CSVGGGAAFF
TRBJ2-7	TRBV7-2	15	CASSLPGSLSYEQYF
TRBJ2-5	TRBV2	14	CASSEGESSRTQYF
TRBJ2-3	TRBV7-9	17	CASSLIPGQGFGYTQYF
TRBJ2-2	TRBV27	15	CASSFKRAGTGELFF
TRBJ1-4	TRBV5-1	16	CASSWRSQGAGEKLFF
TRBJ1-3	TRBV6-6	14	CASSYEDSRPTIYF